This T cell receptor beta chain was observed in a study of control samples from healthy donors and cancer patients. The junction had 10 bases not matched to a gene; V was cut back by 6 bases and J by 7 bases. The germline CDR1 and CDR2 sequences are KGHSH and LQKENI. This CDR3 has 15 amino acids. Libraries were prepared by immunoSEQ multiplex PCR; TCRdb keeps only in-frame clonotypes and omits some of them. The sample includes 70,000 to 75,000 clones, about 88% of them seen just once. The TCR comes from a woman in her forties or fifties in good health. Sequencing was performed on blood. The rearrangement links TRBV18 to TRBJ1-4, with 8 bases matching TRBD1. The CDR3 DNA reads as TGTGCCAGCTCTCCGGGACAGGATCAGATTGAAAAACTGTTTTTT. Protein sequence: CASSPGQDQIEKLFF.